These 22 T cell receptor beta chains were sequenced from one sample in a study of shared clonotypes between healthy human individuals. Here immunoSEQ multiplex PCR was the method, and the copy in TCRdb shows in-frame clones only, minus some. This table has around 2.1 million clones, approximately 94% appearing once. The sequencing sample was made of naive CD4+ T cells sorted from blood. Subset specified: CD45RA+ positively selected. The receptors were gathered from a man in his late teens or twenties in good health.

The table lists this clone with a count of one. The gene calls are TRBV28 and TRBJ1-6; tentatively, D is TRBD1 (6 bases). The CDR3 consists of 14 residues. With 3 bases removed from V and 5 bases from J, the gap between germline ends came to 8 bases. CDR1 and CDR2 (germline): MDHEN, SYDVKM. The CDR3 here is CASSFPGDNSPLHF. CDR3 DNA: TGTGCCAGCAGTTTTCCAGGGGATAATTCACCCCTCCACTTT.

The chain uses TRBV6-1 and TRBJ1-1; D unresolved. CDR3 length equals 14 residues. The V end was cut by 3 bases, the J end by 0 bases, with 8 bases between. The germline V gene has CDR1 MNHNS and CDR2 SASEGT. The CDR3 DNA reads as TGTGCCAGCAGTGATCAGTTTATGAACACTGAAGCTTTCTTT. Protein product: CASSDQFMNTEAFF.

The CDR3 nucleotides read TGTGCCAGCAGCTTAACCCCTGAAGCTTTCTTT. Translated: CASSLTPEAFF. The chain combines TRBV7-2 with TRBJ1-1; D not resolved. CDR3 length equals 11 residues. The germline V gene encodes CDR1 SGHTA and CDR2 FQGNSA. Trimming left V 2 bases short and J 6 bases short, with 4 bases between.

The rearrangement uses TRBV7-9 and TRBJ2-6, with 13 nucleotides matching TRBD2. The CDR3 is 19 amino acids. The germline V gene has CDR1 SEHNR and CDR2 FQNEAQ (reference sequence). The ends lost 4 bases at V and 4 bases at J; junction bases unmatched: 10. The CDR3 is CASSSPGLAGVDGANVLTF. CDR3 coding DNA: TGTGCCAGCAGCTCCCCAGGACTAGCGGGAGTGGACGGGGCCAACGTCCTGACTTTC.

V and J are TRBV5-1 and TRBJ1-3; D gene ambiguous. Trimming removed 4 bases from V and 0 bases from J, with 5 bases in between. The germline CDR1 and CDR2 sequences are SGHRS and YFSETQ. This CDR3 is built from 13 residues. For the CDR3, the DNA is TGCGCCAGCAGCGTAGCCTCTGGAAACACCATATATTTT. This translates into CASSVASGNTIYF.

The chain links TRBV6-1 to TRBJ1-2; D remains ambiguous. V gave up 0 bases and J gave up 7 bases, with 9 bases separating them. The V gene's germline CDR1 is MNHNS and CDR2 SASEGT. The CDR3 extends over 13 amino acids. CDR3 DNA: TGTGCCAGCAGTGAAGCATTCGGGCGTGGCTACACCTTC. Its translation is CASSEAFGRGYTF.

The J gene is TRBJ1-1, the V gene TRBV28; D gene uncertain. The CDR3 runs 13 residues. The germline CDR1 and CDR2 sequences are MDHEN and SYDVKM. Trimming shortened V by 4 bases and J by 0 bases, and 6 bases separated the two germline ends. CDR3: CASSSNMNTEAFF. The CDR3 DNA reads as TGTGCCAGCAGTTCCAACATGAACACTGAAGCTTTCTTT. The whole variable domain, filled in from reference TRBV28 and TRBJ1-1, reads DVKVTQSSRYLVKRTGEKVFLECVQDMDHENMFWYRQDPGLGLRLIYFSYDVKMKEKGDIPEGYSVSREKKERFSLILESASTNQTSMYLCASSSNMNTEAFFGQGTRLTVV.

The CDR3 region is CASSPTGAAKNIQYF. For the CDR3, the DNA is TGCGCCAGCAGTCCGACAGGGGCAGCCAAAAACATTCAGTACTTC. The V and J genes are TRBV10-2 and TRBJ2-4, with 8 bases identical to TRBD1. J lost 0 bases, V lost 5 bases, and 3 bases had no gene match. The CDR3 covers 15 residues. Germline lookup yields CDR1 WSHSY and CDR2 SAAADI.

This chain links TRBV5-4 with TRBJ1-1; 7 bases agree with TRBD1. The V segment lost 4 bases and the J segment 6 bases; nucleotides outside the gene matches: 9. Germline CDR1 is SGHNT and CDR2 is YYREEE (reference sequence). The CDR3 is made up of 14 amino acids. The CDR3 sequence is CASSLPTGSAEAFF. CDR3 sequence (DNA): TGTGCCAGCAGCCTACCGACAGGGTCGGCTGAAGCTTTCTTT.

The chain joins TRBV14 to TRBJ1-5; a possible D gene is TRBD1 (6 bases). CDR3 length: 15 residues. Trimming cost V 1 base and J 4 bases, with 11 bases left between them. The V gene's germline CDR1 is SGHDN and CDR2 FVKESK. This CDR3 reads CASSQVRGGNQPQHF. CDR3 sequence (DNA): TGTGCCAGCAGCCAAGTAAGAGGGGGGAATCAGCCCCAGCATTTT.

J is TRBJ1-4 and V is TRBV19; 10 nucleotides align to TRBD1. Per the germline V gene, CDR1 is LNHDA and CDR2 is SQIVND (reference sequence). V was pared by 4 bases and J by 8 bases, with 7 bases of the junction left unmatched. The CDR3 has 15 amino acids. The CDR3 DNA reads as TGTGCCAGTAGTACCAACGGACAGGGGGGAGAAAAACTGTTTTTT. This sequence encodes CASSTNGQGGEKLFF.

This chain's CDR3 is CASSSQGYEQYF. The CDR3 nucleotides are TGTGCCAGTAGTAGCCAGGGCTACGAGCAGTACTTC. The chain uses TRBV19 and TRBJ2-7; possibly TRBD1 for D (5 bases). The germline V gene has CDR1 LNHDA and CDR2 SQIVND (reference sequence). There are 12 residues in the CDR3. Trimming stripped 4 bases from V and 3 bases from J, with 7 bases between.

The chain combines TRBV30 with TRBJ2-1; the D gene is possibly TRBD1 (6 bases). V shed 4 bases and J shed 2 bases, with 12 bases lying between them. The CDR3 consists of 14 residues. Germline V gene data show CDR1 as GTSNPN and CDR2 as SVGIG (reference sequence). The CDR3 here is CAWTQGTPYNEQFF. The CDR3 DNA follows: TGTGCCTGGACACAGGGCACACCCTACAATGAGCAGTTCTTC.

The chain joins TRBV21-1 to TRBJ2-7; the table's D call, TRBD1, was not checked against the DNA. TRBV21-1 is designated a pseudogene. The CDR3 runs 14 residues. CDR3 bases: TGTGCCAGCAGCAAAATGGACAGAGCCTACGAGCAGTACTTC. It encodes CASSKMDRAYEQYF.

This sequence joins TRBV7-2 and TRBJ1-2; TRBD1 might be the D (5 bases). The CDR3 runs to 13 residues. V lost 5 bases, J lost 8 bases, and 15 bases lay in between. CDR1 is SGHTA and CDR2 is FQGNSA in the germline V gene. The CDR3 nucleotides read TGTGCCAGCAGCCCACAGGACCCTCTCGGCTACACCTTC. Protein sequence: CASSPQDPLGYTF.

The chain employs TRBV7-2 and TRBJ2-3; 9 bases agree with TRBD2. V was pared by 3 bases and J by 2 bases, with 12 bases of the junction left unmatched. Germline V gene lookup returns CDR1 SGHTA and CDR2 FQGNSA. CDR3 size: 18 residues. This CDR3 is CASSFSPNGGRDTDTQYF. CDR3 coding DNA: TGTGCCAGCAGCTTTAGCCCCAACGGCGGGAGGGACACAGATACGCAGTATTTT.

The chain employs TRBV5-4 and TRBJ1-1; TRBD1 agrees at 8 bases. The CDR3 extends over 16 amino acids. V shed 3 bases and J 2 bases; nucleotides not matched to a gene: 9. Germline values: CDR1 SGHNT, CDR2 YYREEE (reference sequence). CDR3 region: CASSSPGPGGNTEAFF. CDR3 bases: TGTGCCAGCAGCTCCCCCGGGCCAGGGGGCAACACTGAAGCTTTCTTT.

This chain joins TRBV11-1 and TRBJ2-7; maybe TRBD1 (7 bases). V was shortened by 5 bases and J by 7 bases, with 12 bases between the two germline ends. In germline, CDR1 is SGHAT, CDR2 FQDESV (reference sequence). This CDR3 contains 12 residues. The CDR3: CASSPTGREQYF. CDR3 sequence (DNA): TGTGCCAGCAGCCCGACAGGGAGGGAGCAGTACTTC.

The chain couples TRBV28 to TRBJ1-3; 9 positions match TRBD1. CDR1 MDHEN and CDR2 SYDVKM come from the germline V gene. The CDR3 extends over 14 amino acids. V shed 7 bases, J shed 1 base, and the junction held 2 bases outside the gene matches. The CDR3 region is CASTGTGSGNTIYF. In nucleotides, the CDR3 is TGTGCCAGCACCGGGACAGGGTCTGGAAACACCATATATTTT. Filled out from reference TRBV28 and TRBJ1-3, the complete variable domain reads DVKVTQSSRYLVKRTGEKVFLECVQDMDHENMFWYRQDPGLGLRLIYFSYDVKMKEKGDIPEGYSVSREKKERFSLILESASTNQTSMYLCASTGTGSGNTIYFGEGSWLTVV.

This chain connects TRBV18 to TRBJ1-5; TRBD1 might be the D (5 bases). V was shortened by 0 bases and J by 0 bases, with 12 bases between the two germline ends. The CDR3 is 17 residues long. Germline V gene lookup returns CDR1 KGHSH and CDR2 LQKENI. CDR3 residues: CASSPPPGTFSNQPQHF. DNA for the CDR3: TGTGCCAGCTCACCACCGCCCGGGACGTTTAGCAATCAGCCCCAGCATTTT.

This clone was counted once. This chain links TRBV6-5 with TRBJ1-2; 9 nucleotides match TRBD1. V shed 6 bases and J 8 bases; nucleotides not matched to a gene: 10. The CDR3 totals 14 residues. The germline V gene encodes CDR1 MNHEY and CDR2 SVGAGI. The CDR3 DNA follows: TGTGCCAGCAGCTCCGGGACAGGGAATTGGGGCTACACCTTC. Protein sequence: CASSSGTGNWGYTF.

This clone occurred once. The chain has TRBV20-1 and TRBJ2-1; D ambiguous. This CDR3 has 11 residues. V was pared by 5 bases and J by 4 bases, with 6 bases between. Germline CDR1 is DFQATT and CDR2 is SNEGSKA (reference sequence). The CDR3 DNA is TGCAGTGCTGGGGTTTACAATGAGCAGTTCTTC. This gives the protein CSAGVYNEQFF.